This paragraph reports one T cell receptor (beta chain). Sequenced by immunoSEQ multiplex PCR; TCRdb stores in-frame clones only, minus some. The table has fewer than 200,000 clones, 75% to 90% seen once. The data were taken from a study of blood T cell repertoires in COVID-19. The CDR3 spans 15 residues. Germline CDR1 is MNHEY and CDR2 is SMNVEV (reference sequence). V shed 5 bases and J 7 bases; nucleotides not matched to a gene: 9. The specimen sequenced was peripheral blood. The sequence derives from a woman in her 70s with COVID-19, enrolled during active disease. The V call is TRBV27, the J call TRBJ2-7, with TRBD1 identical over 12 bases. CDR3: CASSGPGQGAGEQYF. CDR3 nucleotide sequence: TGTGCCAGCAGTGGCCCGGGACAGGGGGCTGGGGAGCAGTACTTC.